A single sample gave rise to the 28 T cell receptor beta chains below, sequenced in a study of blood T cells in healthy people across ages. For the second PCR, which ran for roughly 7 to 11 cycles, a sample-barcoded 5' primer and a J-beta primer mix were used. TCRdb re-analysed the 5' RACE reads in MiXCR, keeping a single row per CDR3 protein. The sample includes 1.5 million to 2 million distinct CDR3 sequences, around half of them seen just once. The sequencing sample was made of blood. Every receptor here comes from a woman aged 40 to 50 in good health.

The chain combines TRBV10-3 with TRBJ2-1, with 10 bases matching TRBD1. The ends lost 8 bases at V and 0 bases at J; junction bases unmatched: 1. CDR3 length equals 14 residues. CDR1 ENHRY and CDR2 SYGVKD come from the germline V gene. CDR3: CAIWTGGSYNEQFF. The CDR3 coding sequence is TGTGCCATCTGGACAGGGGGCTCCTACAATGAGCAGTTCTTC.

The gene calls are TRBV27 and TRBJ1-5, with D hard to call. The CDR3 runs 15 residues. The V end was cut by 3 bases, the J end by 0 bases, with 9 bases between. Germline CDR1 and CDR2: MNHEY and SMNVEV (reference sequence). The CDR3 sequence: CASSFGMDSNQPQHF. CDR3 nucleotides: TGTGCCAGCAGTTTTGGTATGGATAGCAATCAGCCCCAGCATTTT.

This clonotype was observed a few times. The rearrangement uses TRBV6-6 and TRBJ1-2; TRBD1 matches at 7 bases. J was trimmed by 3 bases and V by 6 bases; bases with no gene match: 7. Germline V CDR1 and CDR2: MNHNY, SVGAGI (reference sequence). The CDR3 has 14 amino acids. The CDR3 loop reads CASRDSGGDYGYTF. For the CDR3, the DNA is TGTGCCAGCAGGGACTCAGGGGGTGACTATGGCTACACCTTC.

A few counts support this clonotype. V is TRBV15 and J is TRBJ2-7; 9 positions agree with TRBD1. The V gene end was trimmed by 1 base and the J gene end by 2 bases; junction bases not matched to a gene: 6. The V gene's germline CDR1 is LNHNV and CDR2 YYDKDF (reference sequence). The CDR3 has 16 residues. The chain's CDR3 is CATSRVVGTGTYEQYF. As DNA, the CDR3 is TGTGCCACCAGCAGAGTTGTGGGGACAGGGACCTACGAGCAGTACTTC.

This clonotype occurred a few times. The V and J genes are TRBV27 and TRBJ2-1, with a tentative D call TRBD2 (6 bases). Deletions cut 3 bases from V and 5 bases from J, with 11 bases between. Germline CDR1 and CDR2: MNHEY and SMNVEV (reference sequence). The CDR3 contains 14 residues. Written as DNA, the CDR3 is TGTGCCAGCAGTTTGAACGGGGGACACAATGAGCAGTTCTTC. It encodes CASSLNGGHNEQFF.

The chain recombines TRBV4-3 with TRBJ2-5; D is tentatively TRBD1 or TRBD2 (6 bases each). The germline gives CDR1 LGHNA, CDR2 YSLEER. V was trimmed by 1 base and J by 5 bases, leaving 14 bases between them. CDR3 length equals 15 residues. The CDR3: CASSQGWTAGETQYF. The CDR3 DNA sequence: TGCGCCAGCAGCCAAGGTTGGACAGCGGGCGAGACCCAGTACTTC.

In DNA, the CDR3 is TGTGCCAGCAGTGAGTATGAGGGAAGGAACACTGAAGCTTTCTTT. It specifies CASSEYEGRNTEAFF. The chain employs TRBV6-1 and TRBJ1-1, with unresolved D. V gave up 3 bases and J gave up 1 base, with 12 bases separating them. Germline CDR1 and CDR2: MNHNS and SASEGT. The CDR3 runs 15 residues.

V usage is TRBV12-3 or TRBV12-4 and J usage is TRBJ2-6, with D perhaps TRBD1 or TRBD2 (5 bases each). CDR3 length: 15 residues. V was shortened by 8 bases and J by 4 bases, with 15 bases between the two germline ends. The DNA of the CDR3 is TGTGCCAGCTCGGGGCCCGAGACAGGGGCCAACGTCCTGACTTTC. Its translation: CASSGPETGANVLTF.

The gene calls are TRBV25-1 and TRBJ1-4, with D maybe TRBD1 (5 bases). With 4 bases removed from V and 7 bases from J, the gap between germline ends came to 16 bases. CDR1 is MGHDK and CDR2 is SYGVNS in the germline V gene. This CDR3 has 15 amino acids. The CDR3 spells CASSVGAGGGEKLFF. CDR3 DNA: TGTGCCAGCAGTGTAGGGGCGGGCGGGGGTGAAAAACTGTTTTTT. Full variable domain (missing parts from reference TRBV25-1 and TRBJ1-4): EADIYQTPRYLVIGTGKKITLECSQTMGHDKMYWYQQDPGMELHLIHYSYGVNSTEKGDLSSESTVSRIRTEHFPLTLESARPSHTSQYLCASSVGAGGGEKLFFGSGTQLSVL.

This CDR3 is CASSPPRTLVRGYTF. Here the CDR3 DNA reads TGTGCCAGCAGTCCCCCCCGGACTTTGGTCCGGGGCTACACCTTC. The gene calls are TRBV12-3 or TRBV12-4 and TRBJ1-2, with D uncertain. V lost 5 bases and J lost 8, with 21 bases in between. The CDR3 length is 15 residues.

The chain joins TRBV20-1 to TRBJ2-2, with TRBD1 as a possible D gene (6 bases). Germline CDR1 and CDR2: DFQATT and SNEGSKA (reference sequence). The CDR3 totals 15 residues. Trimming took off 0 bases at V and 3 bases at J, with 11 bases between the two ends. CDR3 coding DNA: TGCAGTGCTAGAGATCGGCAGGGGTACACCGGGGAGCTGTTTTTT. Translated: CSARDRQGYTGELFF.

This clonotype was observed a single time. Germline and junction disagree at one end, which may indicate a read error. J is TRBJ2-7 and V is TRBV20-1; D unclear. Per germline, CDR1 DFQATT and CDR2 SNEGSKA (reference sequence). The CDR3 has 16 residues. The CDR3 region is CSARDRRAIPAYGQYF. The CDR3 nucleotides are TGCAGTGCTAGAGATCGGAGAGCTATCCCAGCCTACGGGCAGTACTTC.

The chain is built from TRBV15 and TRBJ1-2; 8 bases are a match to TRBD1. The trim removed 1 base at V and 5 bases at J, leaving 0 bases unmatched. The CDR3 sequence is 13 residues long. Germline CDR1 reads LNHNV; CDR2 reads YYDKDF (reference sequence). The CDR3 here is CATSRGTGYGYTF. In DNA, the CDR3 is TGTGCCACCAGCAGAGGGACAGGGTATGGCTACACCTTC.

The V and J genes are TRBV29-1 and TRBJ2-3; no reliable D call. This CDR3 contains 11 residues. Germline CDR1 SQVTM, CDR2 ANQGSEA. The ends were cut back, 4 bases at V and 5 bases at J, with 7 bases in the middle. CDR3 nucleotide sequence: TGCAGCGTTGTGACTCTAGATACGCAGTATTTT. Encoded protein: CSVVTLDTQYF.

V gene TRBV6-5 combines with J gene TRBJ1-1; 8 nucleotides line up with TRBD1. This CDR3 comprises 16 residues. Germline trimming cut 6 bases from V and 8 bases from J; bases unmatched to any gene: 17. CDR1 MNHEY and CDR2 SVGAGI come from the germline V gene. Here the CDR3 DNA reads TGTGCCAGCAGCCCTTCGACAGGGGCCACGATGATGGAAGCTTTCTTT. This gives the protein CASSPSTGATMMEAFF.

The chain uses TRBV4-1 and TRBJ2-1, with D possibly matching TRBD1 (5 bases). CDR3 length: 18 residues. V lost 4 bases and J 3 bases, leaving 22 bases between the germline ends. CDR1 is MGHRA, CDR2 YSYEKL, per germline. The CDR3 sequence: CASSPDTGSSDIYNEQFF. CDR3 sequence (DNA): TGCGCCAGCAGCCCAGACACAGGCTCCAGCGATATCTACAATGAGCAGTTCTTC.

The chain combines TRBV12-3 or TRBV12-4 with TRBJ2-4; 11 nucleotides agree with TRBD2. Trimming removed 3 bases from V and 0 bases from J; junction bases left unmatched: 7. This CDR3 spans 18 amino acids. In nucleotides, the CDR3 is TGTGCCAGCAGTTTCTCCCTAGCGGGGGGCTTAGCCAAAAACATTCAGTACTTC. As protein: CASSFSLAGGLAKNIQYF.

The chain employs TRBV12-3 or TRBV12-4 and TRBJ1-1; D is uncertain. The CDR3 covers 15 residues. The V gene lost 3 bases and the J gene lost 1 base, with 12 bases spanning the gap. The CDR3 sequence is CASSFSYRGNTEAFF. The CDR3 nucleotides read TGTGCCAGCAGTTTCTCCTATCGGGGGAACACTGAAGCTTTCTTT.

The chain recombines TRBV27 with TRBJ1-6; TRBD1 matches at 8 bases. Per the germline V gene, CDR1 is MNHEY and CDR2 is SMNVEV (reference sequence). The CDR3 sequence is 13 residues long. V was clipped by 5 bases and J by 11 bases; unmatched bases: 5. In DNA, the CDR3 is TGTGCCAGCAGTCTGACAGGGGCGCCACCCCTCCACTTT. Its protein is CASSLTGAPPLHF.

This sequence joins TRBV29-1 and TRBJ1-2; 7 bases align to TRBD1. The V gene's germline CDR1 is SQVTM and CDR2 ANQGSEA. With V trimmed by 2 bases and J by 8 bases, 5 bases remained unmatched. The CDR3 sequence is 12 residues long. The CDR3 protein is CSVERDRGGYTF. The CDR3 nucleotides are TGCAGCGTTGAAAGGGACAGAGGAGGCTACACCTTC.

The CDR3 DNA sequence: TGTGCCAGACCCCAGGGGGCTGGCTATGGCTACACCTTC. This codes for CARPQGAGYGYTF. The chain joins TRBV21-1 to TRBJ1-2; TRBD1 is the table's D call, not checked against the DNA. TRBV21-1 corresponds to a pseudogene. The CDR3 is made up of 13 amino acids.

The chain's CDR3 is CASSERELAGGPNEQYF. For the CDR3, the DNA is TGCGCCAGCAGTGAGAGGGAATTAGCGGGGGGCCCCAATGAGCAGTACTTC. V and J are TRBV5-1 and TRBJ2-5; 10 bases line up with TRBD2. CDR1 SGHRS and CDR2 YFSETQ come from the germline V gene. The CDR3 totals 17 residues. The ends lost 5 bases at V and 11 bases at J; junction bases unmatched: 21.

J is TRBJ1-6 and V is TRBV5-1, with D possibly being TRBD1 (5 bases). This CDR3 spans 16 amino acids. Germline lookup yields CDR1 SGHRS and CDR2 YFSETQ. V was pared by 0 bases and J by 6 bases, with 13 bases between. CDR3 residues: CASSLGWGAVNSPLHF. CDR3 DNA sequence: TGCGCCAGCAGCTTGGGTTGGGGCGCGGTTAATTCACCCCTCCACTTT.

In DNA form, the CDR3 reads TGTGCCAGCAGCCAAGATTTTTATTCACCCCTCCACTTT. Translating it yields CASSQDFYSPLHF. The chain is built from TRBV14 and TRBJ1-6, with D hard to call. V dropped 0 bases and J dropped 8 bases, with 5 bases sitting between them. The CDR3 loop spans 13 amino acids. Germline loops: CDR1 SGHDN, CDR2 FVKESK.

The chain has TRBV7-9 and TRBJ2-1, with a weak D call TRBD1 (6 bases). This CDR3 contains 14 residues. The V gene lost 5 bases and the J gene lost 6 bases, with 14 bases spanning the gap. Germline V gives CDR1 SEHNR, CDR2 FQNEAQ (reference sequence). The CDR3 nucleotides read TGTGCCAGCAGCCAACCCTCAGGGGCCAATGAGCAGTTCTTC. Translated, it gives CASSQPSGANEQFF.

V and J are TRBV27 and TRBJ2-1, with TRBD2 matching 14 bases. V shed 5 bases, J shed 7 bases, and the junction held 7 bases outside the gene matches. Germline CDR1 MNHEY, CDR2 SMNVEV (reference sequence). The CDR3 is 16 residues long. The CDR3 is CASSVRLAGGLNEQFF. CDR3 DNA sequence: TGTGCCAGCAGTGTAAGACTAGCGGGGGGGCTAAATGAGCAGTTCTTC.

V gene TRBV7-2 combines with J gene TRBJ2-3, with 13 bases fitting TRBD2. Germline trimming cut 4 bases from V and 4 bases from J; bases unmatched to any gene: 5. Germline V CDR1 and CDR2: SGHTA, FQGNSA. The CDR3 is made up of 16 amino acids. As DNA, the CDR3 is TGTGCCAGCAGCTCCACTAGCGGGGGGGCCGCAGATACGCAGTATTTT. This sequence encodes CASSSTSGGAADTQYF.

In this sample, this clonotype turned up a few times. This chain joins TRBV7-9 and TRBJ1-2; 8 bases align to TRBD1. Germline V gene data show CDR1 as SEHNR and CDR2 as FQNEAQ (reference sequence). This CDR3 spans 14 amino acids. With V trimmed by 1 base and J by 6 bases, 4 bases remained unmatched. As DNA, the CDR3 is TGTGCCAGCAGCTTAGGGGGACAGGTTAATGGCTACACCTTC. It codes for CASSLGGQVNGYTF.